This T cell receptor (beta chain) derives from a study of cytotoxic CD8 clonotypes in ibrutinib-treated CLL. The study's findings and limits: Sustained-remission patients were sampled at different times than progressing patients were.

The table came from immunoSEQ multiplex PCR; TCRdb's copy has only in-frame clones and leaves some out. The table shows some 140,000 clones, with approximately 89% occurring only once. The germline V gene has CDR1 MNHEY and CDR2 SVGAGI. This CDR3 comprises 15 residues. Trimming pared 5 bases from V and 5 bases from J, leaving 16 bases between. Note on this clone: Antigen unknown.

The TCR originated in a human donor with chronic lymphocytic leukemia. The starting material was PBMCs, obtained after 12 months of ibrutinib treatment. The V and J genes are TRBV6-5 and TRBJ1-5; D not resolved. In DNA form, the CDR3 reads TGTGCCAGCAGTCCACGGGTGTGGACCGATCAGCCCCAGCATTTT. Its translation is CASSPRVWTDQPQHF.